Included here is one T cell receptor (beta chain) sequence, with context. A junction end diverges from the germline sequence, so it may reflect a read error. Patients were excluded for uncontrolled infection, other autoimmune disease, pregnancy or lactation. In making diagnoses, clinical symptoms, serum thyroxine and TRAb, thyroid ultrasound and orbital computed tomography were all used. These data are taken from a study of T cells in Graves' hyperthyroidism and ophthalmopathy. TCR beta CDR3 regions were amplified from RNA transcripts. The HTBI set primed first-round TCR CDR3 RT-PCR. Via MiXCR, TCRdb re-called the multiplex PCR reads, giving one row per CDR3 protein. The sample has roughly 580,000 distinct CDR3 sequences; about 43% are singletons. CDR1 is SSHAT, CDR2 FNYEAQ, per germline (reference sequence). CDR3 length: 15 residues.

The chain links TRBV7-7 to TRBJ2-7; D is tentatively TRBD1 or TRBD2 (5 bases each). The receptor comes from a woman aged 18-30 years with Graves' hyperthyroidism. Input material: peripheral blood or thyroid tissue (not recorded which). CDR3 nucleotide sequence: TGTGCTAGCAGCTCCGGGACGGCGAGCTCCTACGAGCAGTACTTC. Translating it yields CASSSGTASSYEQYF.